Following are 17 T cell receptor beta chains from one sample sequenced in a study of tumor-infiltrating lymphocytes in localized non-small cell lung cancer. Measured with immunoSEQ multiplex PCR; TCRdb has only the in-frame clones, and not every one. The sample carries roughly 24,000 clones, just under 70% recorded once. The sample taken for sequencing was lung tumor tissue. The receptors here all came from a human donor with non-small cell lung cancer.

The chain is built from TRBV9 and TRBJ2-5; 7 nucleotides align to TRBD2. The CDR3 runs to 16 residues. The germline V gene encodes CDR1 SGDLS and CDR2 YYNGEE. With 0 bases clipped from V and 0 bases from J, the junction kept 5 bases outside the gene matches. The DNA for the CDR3 is TGTGCCAGCAGCGTAGGCGTCGGGAGGCACCAAGAGACCCAGTACTTC. Amino acids: CASSVGVGRHQETQYF.

The rearrangement joins TRBV19 to TRBJ1-2, with a tentative D call TRBD1 (5 bases). V was cut by 3 bases and J by 8 bases, with 16 bases left in between. The CDR3 consists of 14 residues. Per germline, CDR1 LNHDA and CDR2 SQIVND (reference sequence). The CDR3 region is CASSIGADYKGYTF. The CDR3 nucleotides are TGTGCCAGTAGTATCGGGGCGGACTACAAGGGCTACACCTTC.

The chain uses TRBV19 and TRBJ1-5; possible D gene TRBD1, 5 bases. The V end was cut by 5 bases, the J end by 3 bases, with 14 bases between. From germline, CDR1 is LNHDA and CDR2 SQIVND (reference sequence). The CDR3 covers 15 residues. CDR3 sequence: CASSWGRAFNQPQHF. CDR3 nucleotides: TGTGCCAGTAGTTGGGGCAGGGCCTTCAATCAGCCCCAGCATTTT.

This clone was counted between two and nine times. The CDR3 DNA is TGCAGCGCCCGGGGAGGGGAAGACGGCTACACCTTC. Translating it yields CSARGGEDGYTF. The V gene is TRBV29-1, the J gene TRBJ1-2; D is possibly TRBD1 (5 bases). Trimming cost V 7 bases and J 8 bases, with 17 bases left between them. This CDR3 region has 12 residues. Germline V CDR1 and CDR2: SQVTM, ANQGSEA.

The rearrangement uses TRBV9 and TRBJ2-4, with D possibly being TRBD2 (6 bases). From germline, CDR1 is SGDLS and CDR2 YYNGEE. V lost 0 bases to trimming and J lost 8 bases, with 15 bases between them. CDR3 size: 15 residues. In nucleotides, the CDR3 is TGTGCCAGCAGCGTAGATGGGGGGAGAAAGGACATTCAGTACTTC. Protein product: CASSVDGGRKDIQYF.

The chain employs TRBV5-1 and TRBJ2-7, with 7 bases that match TRBD1. Trimming at V came to 0 bases and at J to 2 bases, leaving 5 bases not matched to a gene. There are 15 residues in the CDR3. The germline V gene encodes CDR1 SGHRS and CDR2 YFSETQ. CDR3 protein: CASSLAATGTYEQYF. CDR3 coding DNA: TGCGCCAGCAGCTTGGCGGCGACAGGGACCTACGAGCAGTACTTC.

This chain connects TRBV7-2 to TRBJ2-2; no reliable D call. Germline CDR1 reads SGHTA; CDR2 reads FQGNSA. Between the trimmed V and J ends, which lost 3 bases and 5 bases, there was a span of 16 bases. The CDR3 runs 16 residues. CDR3 in amino acids: CASSFGRTRRTGELFF. The CDR3 DNA reads TGTGCCAGCAGCTTTGGACGGACCAGAAGGACCGGGGAGCTGTTTTTT.

The rearrangement uses TRBV7-9 and TRBJ1-1; D is uncertain. Trimming took 5 bases from V and 0 from J, leaving 7 bases between them. From germline, CDR1 is SEHNR and CDR2 FQNEAQ (reference sequence). This CDR3 is built from 13 residues. CDR3: CASSPHMNTEAFF. CDR3 DNA sequence: TGTGCCAGCAGCCCACATATGAACACTGAAGCTTTCTTT.

This chain links TRBV7-9 with TRBJ2-4; 9 bases map to TRBD2. V shed 4 bases and J 1 base; nucleotides not matched to a gene: 5. The CDR3 is made up of 16 amino acids. CDR1 is SEHNR, CDR2 FQNEAQ, per germline (reference sequence). The CDR3 loop reads CASSSLAGAAKNIQYF. CDR3 DNA: TGTGCCAGCAGCTCATTAGCGGGAGCGGCCAAAAACATTCAGTACTTC. The whole variable domain, remainder taken from reference TRBV7-9 and TRBJ2-4, is DTGVSQNPRHKITKRGQNVTFRCDPISEHNRLYWYRQTLGQGPEFLTYFQNEAQLEKSRLLSDRFSAERPKGSFSTLEIQRTEQGDSAMYLCASSSLAGAAKNIQYFGAGTRLSVL.

This clone was counted only a few times. This rearrangement joins TRBV18 to TRBJ2-7, with 14 bases lining up with TRBD2. CDR3 size: 17 residues. Germline CDR1 KGHSH, CDR2 LQKENI. V was pared by 6 bases and J by 5 bases, with 12 bases of the junction left unmatched. The CDR3 here is CASSRGGTSGRRNEQYF. The CDR3 DNA is TGTGCCAGCTCTCGGGGGGGGACTAGCGGGAGACGGAACGAGCAGTACTTC.

The chain couples TRBV5-1 to TRBJ1-1, with D uncertain. The CDR3 has 15 amino acids. V was shortened by 1 base and J by 8 bases, with 18 bases between the two germline ends. Germline values: CDR1 SGHRS, CDR2 YFSETQ. CDR3 in DNA: TGCGCCAGCAGCTTGCTCGCGACCGACGGAGAAGAAGCTTTCTTT. Translating it yields CASSLLATDGEEAFF.

The CDR3 sequence is CASSFRQGGTQETQYF. For the CDR3, the DNA is TGTGCCAGCAGCTTCCGACAGGGAGGGACCCAAGAGACCCAGTACTTC. The chain has TRBV5-5 and TRBJ2-5; D might be TRBD1 or TRBD2, each matching 7 bases. The CDR3 extends over 16 amino acids. V lost 2 bases to trimming and J lost 1 base, with 15 bases between them. Germline CDR1 SGHKS, CDR2 YYEKEE (reference sequence).

This chain links TRBV10-3 with TRBJ1-3, with TRBD1 matching 9 bases. Germline V gene lookup returns CDR1 ENHRY and CDR2 SYGVKD. V trimming: 6 bases; J trimming: 2 bases; junction bases outside the gene matches: 8. CDR3 length: 16 amino acids. The CDR3 spells CAISDPGQGAGNTIYF. CDR3 DNA: TGTGCCATCAGCGATCCGGGACAGGGTGCTGGAAACACCATATATTTT.

V and J are TRBV7-2 and TRBJ1-2; D not certain. The CDR3 totals 17 residues. Trimming pared 1 base from V and 4 bases from J, leaving 19 bases between. Germline CDR1 and CDR2: SGHTA and FQGNSA. CDR3 amino acids: CASSLVVSEPWAYGYTF. CDR3 DNA: TGTGCCAGCAGCTTAGTCGTATCGGAGCCCTGGGCCTATGGCTACACCTTC.

The J gene is TRBJ1-1, the V gene TRBV19, with D possibly matching TRBD1 (6 bases). CDR3 size: 14 residues. Germline V lookup: CDR1 LNHDA, CDR2 SQIVND (reference sequence). V was cut by 7 bases and J by 1 base, with 13 bases left in between. For the CDR3, the DNA is TGTGCCAGTACCACACGGGACAAGAACACTGAAGCTTTCTTT. It translates to CASTTRDKNTEAFF. Full variable domain (missing parts from reference TRBV19 and TRBJ1-1): DGGITQSPKYLFRKEGQNVTLSCEQNLNHDAMYWYRQDPGQGLRLIYYSQIVNDFQKGDIAEGYSVSREKKESFPLTVTSAQKNPTAFYLCASTTRDKNTEAFFGQGTRLTVV.

This chain links TRBV28 with TRBJ2-2; TRBD1 matches at 9 bases. Trimming at V came to 3 bases and at J to 5 bases, leaving 4 bases not matched to a gene. The CDR3 covers 15 residues. Germline V gene sequence: CDR1 MDHEN, CDR2 SYDVKM. The CDR3 sequence is CASSFDRGWTGELFF. In nucleotides, the CDR3 is TGTGCCAGCAGTTTCGACAGGGGGTGGACCGGGGAGCTGTTTTTT.

J is TRBJ1-2 and V is TRBV18, with D possibly matching TRBD1 (6 bases). The CDR3 totals 16 residues. With 3 bases removed from V and 2 bases from J, the gap between germline ends came to 16 bases. Germline CDR1 KGHSH, CDR2 LQKENI. The CDR3 sequence is CASSPTGGPTNYGYTF. In DNA, the CDR3 is TGTGCCAGCTCACCGACGGGGGGCCCTACGAACTATGGCTACACCTTC.